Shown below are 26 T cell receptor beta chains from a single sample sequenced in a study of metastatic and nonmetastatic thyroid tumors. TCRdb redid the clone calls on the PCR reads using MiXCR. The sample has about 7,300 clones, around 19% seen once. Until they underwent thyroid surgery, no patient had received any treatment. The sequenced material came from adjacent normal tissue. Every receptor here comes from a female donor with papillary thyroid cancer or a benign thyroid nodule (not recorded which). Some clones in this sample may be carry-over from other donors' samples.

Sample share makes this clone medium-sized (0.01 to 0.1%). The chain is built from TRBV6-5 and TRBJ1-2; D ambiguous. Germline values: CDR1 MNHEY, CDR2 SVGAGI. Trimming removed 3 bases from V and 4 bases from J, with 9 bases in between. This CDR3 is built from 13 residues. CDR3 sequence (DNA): TGTGCCAGCAGTTATAAAGGGTTCTATGGCTACACCTTC. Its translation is CASSYKGFYGYTF.

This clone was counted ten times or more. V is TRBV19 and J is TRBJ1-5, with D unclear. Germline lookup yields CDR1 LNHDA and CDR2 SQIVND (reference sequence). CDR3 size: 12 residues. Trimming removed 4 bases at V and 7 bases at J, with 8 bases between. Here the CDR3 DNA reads TGTGCCAGTAGTACTCTGAGCCAGCCCCAGCATTTT. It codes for CASSTLSQPQHF.

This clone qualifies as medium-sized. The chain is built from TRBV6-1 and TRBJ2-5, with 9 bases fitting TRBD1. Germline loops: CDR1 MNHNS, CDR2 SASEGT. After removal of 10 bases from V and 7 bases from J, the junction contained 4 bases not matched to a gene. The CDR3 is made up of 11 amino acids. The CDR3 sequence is CATKTGGTQYF. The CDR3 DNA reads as TGTGCCACTAAGACAGGGGGGACCCAGTACTTC.

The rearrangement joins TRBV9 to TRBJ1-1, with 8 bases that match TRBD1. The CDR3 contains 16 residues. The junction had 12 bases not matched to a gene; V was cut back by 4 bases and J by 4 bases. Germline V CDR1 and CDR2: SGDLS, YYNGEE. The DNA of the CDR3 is TGTGCCAGCAGCCCCCAGGACAGGGAGGGGAGCACTGAAGCTTTCTTT. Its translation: CASSPQDREGSTEAFF.

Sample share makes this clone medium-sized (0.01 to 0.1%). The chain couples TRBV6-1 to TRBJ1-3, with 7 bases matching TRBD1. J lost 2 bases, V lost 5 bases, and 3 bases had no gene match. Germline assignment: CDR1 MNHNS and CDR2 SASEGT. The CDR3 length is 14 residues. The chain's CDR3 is CASSRQGTGNTIYF. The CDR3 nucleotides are TGTGCCAGCAGTAGACAGGGCACTGGAAACACCATATATTTT.

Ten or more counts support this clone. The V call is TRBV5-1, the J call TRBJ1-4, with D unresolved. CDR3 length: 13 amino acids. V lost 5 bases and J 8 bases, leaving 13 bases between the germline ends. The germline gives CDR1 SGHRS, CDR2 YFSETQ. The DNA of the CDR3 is TGCGCCAGCAGGATGTCTAGGGTCGAAAAACTGTTTTTT. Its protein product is CASRMSRVEKLFF.

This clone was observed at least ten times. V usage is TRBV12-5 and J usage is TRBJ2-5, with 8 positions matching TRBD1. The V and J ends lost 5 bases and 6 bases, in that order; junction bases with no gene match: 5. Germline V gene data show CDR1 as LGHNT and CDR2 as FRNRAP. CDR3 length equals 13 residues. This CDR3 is CASGPGGPKTQYF. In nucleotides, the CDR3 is TGTGCTAGTGGTCCAGGGGGCCCCAAGACCCAGTACTTC.

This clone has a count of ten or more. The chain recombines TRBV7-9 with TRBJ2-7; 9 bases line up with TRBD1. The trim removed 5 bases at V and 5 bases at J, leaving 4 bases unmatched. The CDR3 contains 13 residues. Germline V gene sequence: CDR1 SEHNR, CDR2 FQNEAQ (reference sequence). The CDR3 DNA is TGTGCCAGCAGCGCGGGACAGGGAGACGAGCAGTACTTC. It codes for CASSAGQGDEQYF.

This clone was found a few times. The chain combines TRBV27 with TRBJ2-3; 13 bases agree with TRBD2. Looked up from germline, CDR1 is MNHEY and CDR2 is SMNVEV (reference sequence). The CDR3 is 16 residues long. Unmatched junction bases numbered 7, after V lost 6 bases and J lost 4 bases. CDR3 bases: TGTGCCAGCAGCGCACTAGCGGGAGGGCAGGCAGATACGCAGTATTTT. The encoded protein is CASSALAGGQADTQYF.

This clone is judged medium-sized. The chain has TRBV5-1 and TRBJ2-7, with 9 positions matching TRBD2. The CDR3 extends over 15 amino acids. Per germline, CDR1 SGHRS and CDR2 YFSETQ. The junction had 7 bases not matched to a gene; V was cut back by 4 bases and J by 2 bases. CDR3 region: CASSPRTSAAYEQYF. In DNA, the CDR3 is TGCGCCAGCAGCCCCCGGACTAGCGCAGCCTACGAGCAGTACTTC.

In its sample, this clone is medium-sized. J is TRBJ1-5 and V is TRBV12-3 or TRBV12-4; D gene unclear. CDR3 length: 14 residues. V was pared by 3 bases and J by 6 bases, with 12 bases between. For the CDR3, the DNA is TGTGCCAGCAGTTTGGTTCCCGGGTCTCAGCCCCAGCATTTT. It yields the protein CASSLVPGSQPQHF.

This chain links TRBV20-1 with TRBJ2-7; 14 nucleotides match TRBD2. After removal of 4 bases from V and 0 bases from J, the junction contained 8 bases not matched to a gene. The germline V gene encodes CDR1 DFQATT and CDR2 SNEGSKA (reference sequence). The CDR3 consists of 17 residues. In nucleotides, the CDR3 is TGCAGTGCTAAGGGACTAGCGGGAGTCTATTCCTCCTACGAGCAGTACTTC. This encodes CSAKGLAGVYSSYEQYF.

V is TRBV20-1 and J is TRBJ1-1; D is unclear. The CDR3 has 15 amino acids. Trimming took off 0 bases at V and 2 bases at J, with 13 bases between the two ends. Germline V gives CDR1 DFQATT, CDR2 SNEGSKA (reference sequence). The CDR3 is CSARDHIGGNTEAFF. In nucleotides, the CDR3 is TGCAGTGCTAGAGATCACATAGGTGGTAACACTGAAGCTTTCTTT.

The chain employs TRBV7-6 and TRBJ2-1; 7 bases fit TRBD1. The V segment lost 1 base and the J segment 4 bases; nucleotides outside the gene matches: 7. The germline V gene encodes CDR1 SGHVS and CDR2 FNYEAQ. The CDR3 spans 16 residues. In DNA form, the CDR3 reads TGTGCCAGCAGCTTAGGAACAGGGGACCGATACAATGAGCAGTTCTTC. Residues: CASSLGTGDRYNEQFF.

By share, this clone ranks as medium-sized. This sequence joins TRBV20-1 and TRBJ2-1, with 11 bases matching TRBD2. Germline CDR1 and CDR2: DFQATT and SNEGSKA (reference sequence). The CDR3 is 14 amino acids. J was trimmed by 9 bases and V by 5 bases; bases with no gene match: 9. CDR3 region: CSAPLAGGRGEQFF. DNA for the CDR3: TGCAGTGCTCCCTTAGCGGGAGGGCGGGGTGAGCAGTTCTTC.

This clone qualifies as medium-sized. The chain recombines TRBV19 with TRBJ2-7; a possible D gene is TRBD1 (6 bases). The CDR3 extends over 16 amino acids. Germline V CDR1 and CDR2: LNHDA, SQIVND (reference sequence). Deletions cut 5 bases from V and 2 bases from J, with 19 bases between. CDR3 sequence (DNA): TGTGCCAGTAGTTGGTCGGTGGGGGACATAACCTACGAGCAGTACTTC. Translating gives CASSWSVGDITYEQYF.

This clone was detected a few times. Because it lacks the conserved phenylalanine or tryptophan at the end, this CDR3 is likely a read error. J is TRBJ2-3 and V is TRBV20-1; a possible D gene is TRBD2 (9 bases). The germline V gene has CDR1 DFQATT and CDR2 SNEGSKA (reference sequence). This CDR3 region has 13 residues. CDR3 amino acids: CSVAGVGTGTQYS. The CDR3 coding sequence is TGCAGTGTAGCGGGAGTCGGGACAGGTACGCAGTATTCT.

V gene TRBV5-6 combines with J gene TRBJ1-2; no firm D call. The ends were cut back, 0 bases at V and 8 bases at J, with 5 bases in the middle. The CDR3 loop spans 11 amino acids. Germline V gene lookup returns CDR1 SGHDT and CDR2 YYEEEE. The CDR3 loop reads CASSLETGYTF. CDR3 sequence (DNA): TGTGCCAGCAGCTTGGAAACAGGCTACACCTTC.

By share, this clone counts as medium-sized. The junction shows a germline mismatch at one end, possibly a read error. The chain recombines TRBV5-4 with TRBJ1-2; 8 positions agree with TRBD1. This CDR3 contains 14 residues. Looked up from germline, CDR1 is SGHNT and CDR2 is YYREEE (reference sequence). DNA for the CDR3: TGCGCCAGCAGAGCCCTCCAGGGGGCCAGTGGCTACACCTTC. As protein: CASRALQGASGYTF.

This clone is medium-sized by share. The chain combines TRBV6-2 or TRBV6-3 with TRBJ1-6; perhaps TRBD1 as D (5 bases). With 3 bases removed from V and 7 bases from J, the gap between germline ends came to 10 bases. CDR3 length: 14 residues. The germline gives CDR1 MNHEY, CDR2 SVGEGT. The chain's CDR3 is CASSYRGANSPLHF. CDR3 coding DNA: TGTGCCAGCAGTTATAGAGGGGCGAATTCACCCCTCCACTTT.

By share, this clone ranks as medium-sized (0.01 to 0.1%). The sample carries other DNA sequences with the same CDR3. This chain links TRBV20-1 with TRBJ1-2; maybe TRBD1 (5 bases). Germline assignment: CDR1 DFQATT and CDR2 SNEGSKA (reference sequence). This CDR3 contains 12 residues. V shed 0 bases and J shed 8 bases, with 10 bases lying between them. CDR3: CSARDKGLGYTF. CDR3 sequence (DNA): TGCAGTGCTAGAGATAAGGGGTTGGGCTACACCTTC.

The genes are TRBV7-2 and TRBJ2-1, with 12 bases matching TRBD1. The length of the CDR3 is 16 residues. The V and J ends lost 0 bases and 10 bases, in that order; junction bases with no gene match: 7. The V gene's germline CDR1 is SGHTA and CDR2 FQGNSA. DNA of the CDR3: TGTGCCAGCAGCTTAGCCGGGACAGGGGGCCAGGGGGAGCAGTTCTTC. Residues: CASSLAGTGGQGEQFF.

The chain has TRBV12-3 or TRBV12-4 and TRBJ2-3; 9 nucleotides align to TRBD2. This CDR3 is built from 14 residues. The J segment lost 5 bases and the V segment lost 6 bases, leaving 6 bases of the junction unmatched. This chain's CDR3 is CASSRGGARDTQYF. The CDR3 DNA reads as TGTGCCAGCAGCCGCGGGGGGGCCAGAGATACGCAGTATTTT.

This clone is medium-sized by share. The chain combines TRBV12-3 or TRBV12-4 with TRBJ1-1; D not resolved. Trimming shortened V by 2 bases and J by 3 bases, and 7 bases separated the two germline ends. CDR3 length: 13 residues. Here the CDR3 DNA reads TGTGCCAGCAGTTTAAAGGGTGACACTGAAGCTTTCTTT. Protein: CASSLKGDTEAFF.

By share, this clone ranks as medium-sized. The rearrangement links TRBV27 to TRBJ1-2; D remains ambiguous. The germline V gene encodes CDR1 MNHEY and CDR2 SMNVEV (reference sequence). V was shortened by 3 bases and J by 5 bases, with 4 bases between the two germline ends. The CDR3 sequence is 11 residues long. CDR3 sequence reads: CASSFSYGYTF. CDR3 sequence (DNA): TGTGCCAGCAGTTTCTCATATGGCTACACCTTC.

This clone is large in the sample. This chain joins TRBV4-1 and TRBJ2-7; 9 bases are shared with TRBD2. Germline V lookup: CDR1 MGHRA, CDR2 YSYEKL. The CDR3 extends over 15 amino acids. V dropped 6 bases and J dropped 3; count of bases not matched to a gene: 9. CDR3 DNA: TGCGCCAGCAGGCCAGCGGGGGGCGGATACTACGAGCAGTACTTC. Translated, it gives CASRPAGGGYYEQYF.